Each of the 14 T cell receptor beta chains below was sequenced from the same sample in a study of blood T cell repertoires in COVID-19. Here immunoSEQ multiplex PCR was the method, and the copy in TCRdb shows in-frame clones only, minus some. The sample holds around 95,000 clones; around 88% are singletons and the top ten take 5%. Sample: peripheral blood. These TCRs come from a human donor in a cohort sampled during active COVID-19.

DNA for the CDR3: TGTGCCAGCAGTTTAGGTGGGGCCCCCTACAATGAGCAGTTCTTC. It codes for CASSLGGAPYNEQFF. V is TRBV28 and J is TRBJ2-1, with D maybe TRBD1 (5 bases). Trimming took off 2 bases at V and 2 bases at J, with 10 bases between the two ends. This CDR3 spans 15 amino acids. Germline V gene sequence: CDR1 MDHEN, CDR2 SYDVKM.

This chain links TRBV2 with TRBJ1-5, with TRBD1 matching 8 bases. CDR3 length: 16 residues. Trimming took 7 bases from V and 4 from J; bases not matched to a gene: 12. The germline CDR1 and CDR2 sequences are SNHLY and FYNNEI. The CDR3 here is CASNTPSDRDNQPQHF. DNA for the CDR3: TGTGCCAGCAATACTCCTTCGGACAGGGATAATCAGCCCCAGCATTTT.

This clone was found once. DNA of the CDR3: TGTGCCAGCGCTAGCGGGAGGGCCGCAGATACGCAGTATTTT. It yields the protein CASASGRAADTQYF. The chain joins TRBV28 to TRBJ2-3; 12 nucleotides agree with TRBD2. CDR3 length: 14 amino acids. Germline V gives CDR1 MDHEN, CDR2 SYDVKM. The J segment lost 4 bases and the V segment lost 8 bases, leaving 4 bases of the junction unmatched. The full variable domain, rest sourced from reference TRBV28 and TRBJ2-3, is DVKVTQSSRYLVKRTGEKVFLECVQDMDHENMFWYRQDPGLGLRLIYFSYDVKMKEKGDIPEGYSVSREKKERFSLILESASTNQTSMYLCASASGRAADTQYFGPGTRLTVL.

This chain links TRBV5-4 with TRBJ2-2; 7 bases align to TRBD1. Per germline, CDR1 SGHNT and CDR2 YYREEE (reference sequence). Losses at the gene ends were 4 bases for V and 3 bases for J; bases not matched to a gene: 12. CDR3 size: 17 residues. The CDR3 nucleotides read TGTGCCAGCAGCCCCGGTGTGGGGACAGACGACACCGGGGAGCTGTTTTTT. It is translated as CASSPGVGTDDTGELFF.

The rearrangement links TRBV5-1 to TRBJ1-6, with 7 positions matching TRBD1. The CDR3 length is 15 residues. Trimming at V came to 2 bases and at J to 7 bases, leaving 6 bases not matched to a gene. Germline V gene sequence: CDR1 SGHRS, CDR2 YFSETQ. CDR3 in DNA: TGCGCCAGCAGCTTTACCGGGACAGAAAATTCACCCCTCCACTTT. Its protein is CASSFTGTENSPLHF. Using reference TRBV5-1 and TRBJ1-6 for the parts outside the CDR3, the full variable domain is KAGVTQTPRYLIKTRGQQVTLSCSPISGHRSVSWYQQTPGQGLQFLFEYFSETQRNKGNFPGRFSGRQFSNSRSEMNVSTLELGDSALYLCASSFTGTENSPLHFGNGTRLTVT.

This rearrangement joins TRBV5-1 to TRBJ2-1; 14 positions agree with TRBD2. V lost 5 bases to trimming and J lost 10 bases; unmatched junction nucleotides: 8. Germline CDR1 is SGHRS and CDR2 is YFSETQ. CDR3 length equals 15 residues. The CDR3 reads CASRRLAGGPVEQFF. The CDR3 nucleotides read TGCGCCAGCAGGAGACTAGCGGGAGGGCCGGTGGAGCAGTTCTTC.

The J gene is TRBJ1-2, the V gene TRBV19; a weak D match, TRBD1 (5 bases). V gave up 5 bases and J gave up 4 bases, with 11 bases separating them. This CDR3 comprises 13 residues. CDR1 is LNHDA, CDR2 SQIVND, per germline (reference sequence). This CDR3 reads CASSSTALYGYTF. CDR3 nucleotide sequence: TGTGCCAGTAGTTCGACAGCTCTCTATGGCTACACCTTC.

The chain is built from TRBV7-3 and TRBJ1-1; unclear D gene. The germline V gene encodes CDR1 SGHTA and CDR2 FQGTGA. Trimming shortened V by 2 bases and J by 4 bases, and 8 bases separated the two germline ends. The CDR3 extends over 13 amino acids. The CDR3 sequence: CASSLEGSTEAFF. CDR3 in DNA: TGTGCCAGCAGCTTAGAAGGGAGCACTGAAGCTTTCTTT.

The V gene is TRBV4-3, the J gene TRBJ2-2; D gene uncertain. Deletions cut 0 bases from V and 1 base from J, with 9 bases between. Per the germline V gene, CDR1 is LGHNA and CDR2 is YSLEER. The CDR3 runs 16 residues. CDR3 bases: TGCGCCAGCAGCCAAGAGATTAGCAGGAACACCGGGGAGCTGTTTTTT. It specifies CASSQEISRNTGELFF.

V and J are TRBV24-1 and TRBJ2-2; weak D call: TRBD2 (6 bases). Deletions cut 5 bases from V and 0 bases from J, with 6 bases between. In germline, CDR1 is KGHDR, CDR2 SFDVKD. The CDR3 is 14 residues long. The CDR3 loop reads CATSAGANTGELFF. CDR3 sequence (DNA): TGTGCCACCAGTGCGGGAGCGAACACCGGGGAGCTGTTTTTT.

The count of this clone is one. The CDR3 reads CASSFGSGLNPSYEQYF. The CDR3 nucleotides are TGTGCCAGCAGTTTCGGCAGCGGTCTCAACCCTTCCTACGAGCAGTACTTC. The chain employs TRBV27 and TRBJ2-7; weak D call: TRBD2 (5 bases). V was trimmed by 3 bases and J by 1 base, leaving 19 bases between them. This CDR3 contains 17 residues. CDR1 is MNHEY, CDR2 SMNVEV, per germline (reference sequence).

V is TRBV4-3 and J is TRBJ2-1; TRBD2 matches 9 bases. CDR3 size: 16 residues. Losses at the gene ends were 4 bases for V and 6 bases for J; bases not matched to a gene: 10. Germline V gene sequence: CDR1 LGHNA, CDR2 YSLEER. This CDR3 is CASSPGSGRLGNEQFF. The DNA for the CDR3 is TGCGCCAGCAGCCCCGGTAGCGGGAGACTCGGCAATGAGCAGTTCTTC.

The chain has TRBV7-2 and TRBJ1-2; tentative D call: TRBD1 (6 bases). Trimming stripped 6 bases from V and 2 bases from J, with 16 bases between. This CDR3 contains 15 residues. Germline V gene data show CDR1 as SGHTA and CDR2 as FQGNSA. The CDR3 DNA sequence: TGTGCCAGCAGTAATGGACAGTCCCCGAACTATGGCTACACCTTC. Amino acids: CASSNGQSPNYGYTF.

The rearrangement links TRBV28 to TRBJ1-5, with D perhaps TRBD1 (6 bases). This CDR3 contains 15 residues. The germline V gene has CDR1 MDHEN and CDR2 SYDVKM. The ends were cut back, 5 bases at V and 7 bases at J, with 18 bases in the middle. The CDR3 DNA is TGTGCCAGCAGTCATAGGGGGGGCGATGGCCAGCCCCAGCATTTT. This translates into CASSHRGGDGQPQHF.